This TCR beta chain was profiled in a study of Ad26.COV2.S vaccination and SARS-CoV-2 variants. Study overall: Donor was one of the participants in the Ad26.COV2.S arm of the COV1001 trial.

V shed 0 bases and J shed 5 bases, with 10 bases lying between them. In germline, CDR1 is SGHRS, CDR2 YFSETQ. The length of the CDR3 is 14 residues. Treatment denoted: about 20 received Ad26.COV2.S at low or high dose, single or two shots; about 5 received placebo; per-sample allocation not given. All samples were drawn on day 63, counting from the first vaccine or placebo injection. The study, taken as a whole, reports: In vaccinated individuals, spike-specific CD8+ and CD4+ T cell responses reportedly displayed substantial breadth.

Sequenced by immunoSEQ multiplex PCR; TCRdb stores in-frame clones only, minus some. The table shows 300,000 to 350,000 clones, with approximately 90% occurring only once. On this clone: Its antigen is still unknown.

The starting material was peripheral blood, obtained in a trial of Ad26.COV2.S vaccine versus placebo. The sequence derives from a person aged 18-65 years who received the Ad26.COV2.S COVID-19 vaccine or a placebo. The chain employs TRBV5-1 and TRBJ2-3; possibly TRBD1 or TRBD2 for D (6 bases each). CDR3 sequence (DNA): TGCGCCAGCAGCTTGGGAGGGGGGCAAGATACGCAGTATTTT. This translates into CASSLGGGQDTQYF.